These T cell receptor beta chains were read from a single sample in a study of shared clonotypes between healthy human individuals. Here immunoSEQ multiplex PCR was the method, and the copy in TCRdb shows in-frame clones only, minus some. Among about 500,000 clones listed, roughly 80% were seen once. Sequencing was carried out using PBMCs. The receptors were sampled from a woman aged 40 to 55 in good health. Some clones in this sample may be carry-over from other donors' samples. The CDR3 runs from the conserved cysteine through the conserved F or W. Each record gives: V gene, D gene, J gene, clone size, CDR3 protein, CDR3 DNA. The D gene is left open where the match is weak. Not all rows give a size; the values are once, few, many and, for expanded clones, a class.

TRBV28	.	TRBJ1-1	.	CASSLYRPNEAFF	TGTGCCAGCAGTCTTTATCGGCCGAATGAAGCTTTCTTT
TRBV7-9	TRBD1	TRBJ1-4	once	CASSPDRGNEKLFF	TGTGCCAGCAGCCCGGACAGGGGTAATGAAAAACTGTTTTTT
TRBV29-1	.	TRBJ1-1	.	CSVGSPRGREAFF	TGCAGCGTTGGTTCGCCCAGGGGTCGTGAAGCTTTCTTT
TRBV5-1	TRBD1	TRBJ2-3	.	CASSNRGPSTDTQYF	TGCGCCAGCAGCAACAGGGGTCCAAGCACAGATACGCAGTATTTT
TRBV6-1	.	TRBJ2-1	once	CASSPLRGSYNEQFF	TGTGCCAGCAGCCCTTTACGAGGTTCCTACAATGAGCAGTTCTTC
TRBV10-3	.	TRBJ2-2	.	CAISGDRNTGELFF	TGTGCCATCAGTGGGGACCGGAACACCGGGGAGCTGTTTTTT
TRBV7-9	.	TRBJ2-7	.	CASSFTSGSYEQYF	TGTGCCAGCAGCTTCACAAGCGGCTCCTACGAGCAGTACTTC
TRBV2	.	TRBJ2-7	few	CASINRDTHYEQYF	TGTGCCAGCATTAACCGGGACACACACTACGAGCAGTACTTC
TRBV7-2	.	TRBJ1-2	.	CASSLGAGRFYGYTF	TGTGCCAGCAGCTTAGGTGCGGGGCGTTTCTATGGCTACACCTTC
TRBV18	TRBD1	TRBJ2-7	.	CASSPGDRAAYEQYF	TGTGCCAGCTCACCGGGGGACAGGGCAGCCTACGAGCAGTACTTC
TRBV18	.	TRBJ1-4	few	CASSPGWANEKLFF	TGTGCCAGCTCACCAGGGTGGGCTAATGAAAAACTGTTTTTT
TRBV5-4	.	TRBJ2-1	.	CASSLGAGDEQFF	TGTGCCAGCAGCTTAGGGGCAGGGGATGAGCAGTTCTTC
TRBV6-6	TRBD1	TRBJ2-7	.	CASGGQDTYEQYF	TGTGCCAGCGGCGGACAGGACACCTACGAGCAGTACTTC
TRBV7-3	TRBD1	TRBJ1-2	.	CASSLMGTADGYTF	TGTGCCAGCAGCTTAATGGGGACAGCTGATGGCTACACCTTC
TRBV5-1	.	TRBJ2-7	.	CASGPGVSSYEQYF	TGCGCCAGCGGCCCCGGTGTCAGCTCCTACGAGCAGTACTTC
TRBV28	TRBD1	TRBJ2-7	.	CASSDRQGALYEQYF	TGTGCCAGCAGCGACCGACAGGGGGCTCTCTACGAGCAGTACTTC
TRBV6-6	TRBD2	TRBJ2-7	few	CASSSSAGASYEQYF	TGTGCCAGCAGTTCTTCAGCGGGGGCATCCTACGAGCAGTACTTC
TRBV5-1	TRBD2	TRBJ2-3	.	CASSSQGRTSGSTDTQYF	TGCGCCAGCAGCTCCCAAGGGAGGACTAGCGGTAGCACAGATACGCAGTATTTT
TRBV4-1	.	TRBJ2-7	.	CASSQDRDTLYEQYF	TGCGCCAGCAGCCAAGACCGGGACACCCTCTACGAGCAGTACTTC
TRBV30	.	TRBJ1-4	.	CAWSVRTAPYEKLFF	TGTGCCTGGAGTGTACGAACAGCGCCCTATGAAAAACTGTTTTTT
TRBV5-1	.	TRBJ2-7	.	CASSKQGFYEQYF	TGCGCCAGCAGCAAGCAGGGCTTCTACGAGCAGTACTTC
TRBV4-1	.	TRBJ1-5	.	CASSQDLGSLVQPQHF	TGCGCCAGCAGCCAAGATCTGGGGAGCCTGGTACAGCCCCAGCATTTT
TRBV6-1	TRBD2	TRBJ2-7	many	CASSETSGSSYEQYF	TGTGCCAGCAGTGAGACTAGCGGGAGCTCCTACGAGCAGTACTTC
TRBV9	.	TRBJ2-1	.	CASSVGTVSPPSGEQFF	TGTGCCAGCAGCGTAGGGACAGTTTCCCCGCCAAGTGGTGAGCAGTTCTTC
TRBV28	.	TRBJ2-3	.	CASSWDSSTDTQYF	TGTGCCAGCAGTTGGGACTCTAGCACAGATACGCAGTATTTT